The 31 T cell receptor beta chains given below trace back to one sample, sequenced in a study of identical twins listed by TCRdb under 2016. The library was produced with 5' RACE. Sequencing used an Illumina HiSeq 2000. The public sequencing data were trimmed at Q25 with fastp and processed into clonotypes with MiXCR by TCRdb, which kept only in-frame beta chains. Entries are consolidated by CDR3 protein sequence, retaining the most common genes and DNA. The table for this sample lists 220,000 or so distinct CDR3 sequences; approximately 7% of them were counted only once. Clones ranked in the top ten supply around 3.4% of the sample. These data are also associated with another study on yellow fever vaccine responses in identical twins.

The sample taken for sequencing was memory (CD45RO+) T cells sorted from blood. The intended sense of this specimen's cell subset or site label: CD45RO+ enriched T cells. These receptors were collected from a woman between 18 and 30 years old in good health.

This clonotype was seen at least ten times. For the CDR3, the DNA is TGTGCCAGCAGCCTTGGACAGGCCAACACTGAAGCTTTCTTT. Residues: CASSLGQANTEAFF. The chain uses TRBV27 and TRBJ1-1; 7 bases fit TRBD1. The CDR3 has 14 residues. Germline V gene lookup returns CDR1 MNHEY and CDR2 SMNVEV (reference sequence). J was trimmed by 2 bases and V by 6 bases; bases with no gene match: 6.

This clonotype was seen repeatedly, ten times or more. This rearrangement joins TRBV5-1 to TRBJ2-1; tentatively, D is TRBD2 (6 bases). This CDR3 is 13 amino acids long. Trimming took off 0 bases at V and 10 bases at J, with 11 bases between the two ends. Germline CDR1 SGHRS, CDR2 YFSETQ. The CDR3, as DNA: TGCGCCAGCAGCTTGGAGGGCGGGGCCGAGCAGTTCTTC. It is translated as CASSLEGGAEQFF.

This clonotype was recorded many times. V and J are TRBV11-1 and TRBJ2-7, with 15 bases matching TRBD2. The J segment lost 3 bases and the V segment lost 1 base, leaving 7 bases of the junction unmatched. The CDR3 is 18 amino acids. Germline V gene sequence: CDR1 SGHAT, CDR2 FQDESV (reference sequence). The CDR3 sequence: CASSLGVWGLAGGYEQYF. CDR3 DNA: TGTGCCAGCAGCTTAGGTGTTTGGGGACTAGCGGGAGGCTACGAGCAGTACTTC.

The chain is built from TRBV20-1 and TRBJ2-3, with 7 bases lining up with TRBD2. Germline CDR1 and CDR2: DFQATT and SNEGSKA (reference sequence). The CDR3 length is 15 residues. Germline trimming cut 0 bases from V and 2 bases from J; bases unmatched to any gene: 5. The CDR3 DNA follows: TGCAGTGCTAGAGATTGGGCGGGAGTCACAGATACGCAGTATTTT. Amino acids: CSARDWAGVTDTQYF.

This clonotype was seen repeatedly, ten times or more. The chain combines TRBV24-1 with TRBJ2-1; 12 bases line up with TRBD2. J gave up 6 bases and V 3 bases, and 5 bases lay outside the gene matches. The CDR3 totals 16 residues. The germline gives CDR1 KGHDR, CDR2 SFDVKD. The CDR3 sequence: CATSDLTSGGFNEQFF. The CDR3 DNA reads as TGTGCCACCAGTGATCTGACTAGCGGGGGTTTCAATGAGCAGTTCTTC.

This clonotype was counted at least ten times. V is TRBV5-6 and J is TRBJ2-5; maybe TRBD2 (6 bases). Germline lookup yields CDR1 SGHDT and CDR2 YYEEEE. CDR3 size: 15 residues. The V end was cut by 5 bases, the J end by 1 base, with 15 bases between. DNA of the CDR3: TGTGCCAGCAGGTCATACCCGGGACTCCAAGAGACCCAGTACTTC. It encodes CASRSYPGLQETQYF.

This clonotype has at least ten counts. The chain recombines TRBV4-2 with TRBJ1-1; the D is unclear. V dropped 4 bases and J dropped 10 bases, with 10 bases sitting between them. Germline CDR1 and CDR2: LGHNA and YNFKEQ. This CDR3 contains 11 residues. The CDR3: CASSRTEIAFF. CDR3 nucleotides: TGTGCCAGCAGCCGAACAGAGATAGCTTTCTTT.

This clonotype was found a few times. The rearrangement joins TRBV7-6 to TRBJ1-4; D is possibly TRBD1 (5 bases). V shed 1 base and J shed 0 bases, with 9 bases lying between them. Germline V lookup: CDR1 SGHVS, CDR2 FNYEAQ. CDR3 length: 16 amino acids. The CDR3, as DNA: TGTGCCAGCAGCTTAGACGGGACTGCAACTAATGAAAAACTGTTTTTT. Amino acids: CASSLDGTATNEKLFF.

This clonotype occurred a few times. The CDR3 here is CASSFRDRFQETQYF. CDR3 bases: TGTGCCAGCAGTTTCCGGGACAGGTTCCAAGAGACCCAGTACTTC. The rearrangement uses TRBV28 and TRBJ2-5, with 8 bases matching TRBD1. The CDR3 has 15 amino acids. Trimming removed 3 bases from V and 1 base from J; junction bases left unmatched: 4. CDR1 MDHEN and CDR2 SYDVKM come from the germline V gene. The whole variable domain, filled in from reference TRBV28 and TRBJ2-5, reads DVKVTQSSRYLVKRTGEKVFLECVQDMDHENMFWYRQDPGLGLRLIYFSYDVKMKEKGDIPEGYSVSREKKERFSLILESASTNQTSMYLCASSFRDRFQETQYFGPGTRLLVL.

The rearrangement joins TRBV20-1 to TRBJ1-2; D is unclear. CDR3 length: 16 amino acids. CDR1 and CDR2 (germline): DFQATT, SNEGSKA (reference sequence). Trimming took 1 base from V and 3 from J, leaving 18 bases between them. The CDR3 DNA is TGCAGTGCTAGAGTTCGGGTTTTTGCCGGGGACTATGGCTACACCTTC. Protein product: CSARVRVFAGDYGYTF.

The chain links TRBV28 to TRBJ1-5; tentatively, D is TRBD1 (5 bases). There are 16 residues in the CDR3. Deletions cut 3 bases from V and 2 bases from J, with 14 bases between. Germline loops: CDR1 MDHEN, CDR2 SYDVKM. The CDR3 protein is CASSFLGDSRNQPQHF. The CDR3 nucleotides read TGTGCCAGCAGTTTCTTGGGGGACTCGCGCAATCAGCCCCAGCATTTT.

The CDR3 sequence is CASSLVGGKNTEAFF. The CDR3 coding sequence is TGCGCCAGCAGCTTGGTCGGGGGAAAGAACACTGAAGCTTTCTTT. This sequence joins TRBV5-1 and TRBJ1-1; maybe TRBD1 (5 bases). Germline V CDR1 and CDR2: SGHRS, YFSETQ. There are 15 residues in the CDR3. Trimming stripped 0 bases from V and 1 base from J, with 10 bases between. Using reference TRBV5-1 and TRBJ1-1 for the parts outside the CDR3, the full variable domain is KAGVTQTPRYLIKTRGQQVTLSCSPISGHRSVSWYQQTPGQGLQFLFEYFSETQRNKGNFPGRFSGRQFSNSRSEMNVSTLELGDSALYLCASSLVGGKNTEAFFGQGTRLTVV.

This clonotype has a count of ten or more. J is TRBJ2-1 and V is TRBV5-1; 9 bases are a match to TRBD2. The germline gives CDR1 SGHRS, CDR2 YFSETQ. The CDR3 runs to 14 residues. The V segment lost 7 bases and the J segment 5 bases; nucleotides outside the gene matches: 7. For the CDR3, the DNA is TGCGCCAGCTCTACTAGCGGGTCTGACAATGAGCAGTTCTTC. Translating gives CASSTSGSDNEQFF.

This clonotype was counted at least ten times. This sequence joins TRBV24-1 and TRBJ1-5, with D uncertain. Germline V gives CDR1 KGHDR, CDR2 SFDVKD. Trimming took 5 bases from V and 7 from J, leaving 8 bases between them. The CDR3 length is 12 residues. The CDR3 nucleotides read TGTGCCACCAGTGCCCCGGAGCAGCCCCAGCATTTT. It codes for CATSAPEQPQHF.

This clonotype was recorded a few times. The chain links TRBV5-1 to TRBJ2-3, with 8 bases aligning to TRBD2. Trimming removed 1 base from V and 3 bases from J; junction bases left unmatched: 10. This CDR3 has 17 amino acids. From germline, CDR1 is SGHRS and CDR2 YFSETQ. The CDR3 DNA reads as TGCGCCAGCAGCTTGAGGATAACAGCGGGAGAAACAGATACGCAGTATTTT. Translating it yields CASSLRITAGETDTQYF.

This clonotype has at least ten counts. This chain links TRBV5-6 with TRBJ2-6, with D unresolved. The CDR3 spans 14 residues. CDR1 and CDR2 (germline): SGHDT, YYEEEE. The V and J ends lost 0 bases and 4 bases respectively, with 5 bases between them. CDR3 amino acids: CASSLVRGANVLTF. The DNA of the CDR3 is TGTGCCAGCAGCTTGGTTCGGGGGGCCAACGTCCTGACTTTC.

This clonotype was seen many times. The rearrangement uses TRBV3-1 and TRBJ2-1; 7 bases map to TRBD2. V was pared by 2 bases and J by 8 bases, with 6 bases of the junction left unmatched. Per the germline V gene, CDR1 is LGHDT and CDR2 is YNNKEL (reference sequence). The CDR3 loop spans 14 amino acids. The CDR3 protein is CASSQLGGGYEQFF. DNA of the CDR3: TGTGCCAGCAGCCAACTCGGGGGAGGGTATGAGCAGTTCTTC.

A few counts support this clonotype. The CDR3 DNA reads TGTGCCAGCAGCTTATTGGTAGCCCGGGCTAGCGGGGCGAACCTGCCTTGGGAGCAGTTCTTC. Translating gives CASSLLVARASGANLPWEQFF. V is TRBV5-6 and J is TRBJ2-1; 9 bases align to TRBD2. Trimming at V came to 2 bases and at J to 10 bases, leaving 28 bases not matched to a gene. Germline values: CDR1 SGHDT, CDR2 YYEEEE. This CDR3 comprises 21 residues.

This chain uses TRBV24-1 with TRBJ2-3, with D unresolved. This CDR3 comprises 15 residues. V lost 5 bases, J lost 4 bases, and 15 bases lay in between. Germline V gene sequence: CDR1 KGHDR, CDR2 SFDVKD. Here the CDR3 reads CATSGRWQDSDTQYF. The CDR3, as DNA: TGTGCCACCAGTGGTCGGTGGCAGGATTCAGATACGCAGTATTTT.

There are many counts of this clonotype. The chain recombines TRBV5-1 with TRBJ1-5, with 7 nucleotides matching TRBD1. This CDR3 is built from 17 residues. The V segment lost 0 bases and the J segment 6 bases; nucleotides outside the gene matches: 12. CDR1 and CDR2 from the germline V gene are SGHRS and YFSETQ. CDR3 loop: CASSLEPTGAIGQPQHF. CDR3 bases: TGCGCCAGCAGCTTGGAACCCACAGGGGCGATCGGTCAGCCCCAGCATTTT. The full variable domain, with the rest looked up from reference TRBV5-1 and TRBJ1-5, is KAGVTQTPRYLIKTRGQQVTLSCSPISGHRSVSWYQQTPGQGLQFLFEYFSETQRNKGNFPGRFSGRQFSNSRSEMNVSTLELGDSALYLCASSLEPTGAIGQPQHFGDGTRLSIL.

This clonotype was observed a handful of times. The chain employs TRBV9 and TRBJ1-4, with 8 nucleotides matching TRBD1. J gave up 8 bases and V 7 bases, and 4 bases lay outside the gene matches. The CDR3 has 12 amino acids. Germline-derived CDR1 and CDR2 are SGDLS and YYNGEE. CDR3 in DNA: TGTGCCAGCGGGGACAGGCAAGAAAAACTGTTTTTT. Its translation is CASGDRQEKLFF. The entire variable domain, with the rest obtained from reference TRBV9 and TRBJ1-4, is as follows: DSGVTQTPKHLITATGQRVTLRCSPRSGDLSVYWYQQSLDQGLQFLIQYYNGEERAKGNILERFSAQQFPDLHSELNLSSLELGDSALYFCASGDRQEKLFFGSGTQLSVL.

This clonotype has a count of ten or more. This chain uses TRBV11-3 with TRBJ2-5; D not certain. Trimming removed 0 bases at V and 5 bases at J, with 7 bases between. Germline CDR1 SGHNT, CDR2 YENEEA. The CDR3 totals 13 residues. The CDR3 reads CASSLDNMETQYF. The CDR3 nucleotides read TGTGCCAGCAGCTTAGATAACATGGAGACCCAGTACTTC.

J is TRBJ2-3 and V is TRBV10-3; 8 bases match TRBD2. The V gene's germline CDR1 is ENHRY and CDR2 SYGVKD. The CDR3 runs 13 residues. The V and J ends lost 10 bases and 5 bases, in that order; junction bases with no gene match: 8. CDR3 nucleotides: TGTGCCACCCGCGGACTAGCAGGAGATACGCAGTATTTT. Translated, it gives CATRGLAGDTQYF.

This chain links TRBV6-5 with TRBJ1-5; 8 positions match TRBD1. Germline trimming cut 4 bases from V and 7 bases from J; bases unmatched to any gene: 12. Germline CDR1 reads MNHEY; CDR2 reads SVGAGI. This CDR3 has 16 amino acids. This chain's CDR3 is CASSSTNRGWKQPQHF. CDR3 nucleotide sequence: TGTGCCAGCAGTTCTACAAACAGGGGGTGGAAACAGCCCCAGCATTTT.

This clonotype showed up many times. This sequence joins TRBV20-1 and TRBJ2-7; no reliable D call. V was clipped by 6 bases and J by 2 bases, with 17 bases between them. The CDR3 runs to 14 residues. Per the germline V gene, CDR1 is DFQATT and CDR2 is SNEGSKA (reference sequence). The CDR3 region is CSAQDPREAYEQYV. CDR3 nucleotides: TGCAGTGCCCAGGACCCTCGTGAGGCCTACGAGCAGTACGTC.

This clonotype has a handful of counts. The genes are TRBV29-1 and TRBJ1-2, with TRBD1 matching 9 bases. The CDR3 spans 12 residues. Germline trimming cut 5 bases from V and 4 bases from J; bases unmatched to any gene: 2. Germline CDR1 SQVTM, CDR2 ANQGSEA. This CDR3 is CSVKTGGYGYTF. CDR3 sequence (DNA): TGCAGCGTTAAGACAGGGGGCTATGGCTACACCTTC.

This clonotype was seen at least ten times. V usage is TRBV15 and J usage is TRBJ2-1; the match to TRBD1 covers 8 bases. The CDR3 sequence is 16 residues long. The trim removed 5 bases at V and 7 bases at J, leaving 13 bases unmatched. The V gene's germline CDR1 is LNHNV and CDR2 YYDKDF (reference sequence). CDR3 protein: CATSSRGQGFANEQFF. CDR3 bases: TGTGCCACCAGCTCGAGAGGACAGGGTTTTGCGAATGAGCAGTTCTTC. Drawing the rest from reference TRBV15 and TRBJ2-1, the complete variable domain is DAMVIQNPRYQVTQFGKPVTLSCSQTLNHNVMYWYQQKSSQAPKLLFHYYDKDFNNEADTPDNFQSRRPNTSFCFLDIRSPGLGDTAMYLCATSSRGQGFANEQFFGPGTRLTVL.

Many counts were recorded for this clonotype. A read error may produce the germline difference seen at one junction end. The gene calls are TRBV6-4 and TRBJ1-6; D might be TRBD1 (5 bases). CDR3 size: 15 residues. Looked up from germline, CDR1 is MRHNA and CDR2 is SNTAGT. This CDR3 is CASSDHQGGNSPPHF. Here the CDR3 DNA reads TGTGCCAGCAGTGACCATCAGGGTGGGAATTCACCCCCCCACTTT.

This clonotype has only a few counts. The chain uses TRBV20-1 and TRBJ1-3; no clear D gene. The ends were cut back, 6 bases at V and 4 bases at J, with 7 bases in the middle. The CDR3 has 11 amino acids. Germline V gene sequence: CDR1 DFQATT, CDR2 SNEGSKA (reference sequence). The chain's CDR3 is CSALDGNTIYF. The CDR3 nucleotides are TGCAGTGCACTGGACGGAAACACCATATATTTT.

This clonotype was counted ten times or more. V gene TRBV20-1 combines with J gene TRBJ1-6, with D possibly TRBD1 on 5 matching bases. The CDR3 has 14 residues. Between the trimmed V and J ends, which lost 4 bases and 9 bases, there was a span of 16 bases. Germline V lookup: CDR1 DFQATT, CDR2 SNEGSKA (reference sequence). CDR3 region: CSAKDGTGSSPLHF. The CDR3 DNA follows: TGCAGTGCTAAAGATGGGACCGGTTCTTCACCCCTCCACTTT.

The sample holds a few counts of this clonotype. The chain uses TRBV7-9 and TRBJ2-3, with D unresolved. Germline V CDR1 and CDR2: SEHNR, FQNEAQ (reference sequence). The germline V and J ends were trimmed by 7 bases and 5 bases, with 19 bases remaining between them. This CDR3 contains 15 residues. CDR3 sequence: CASTPPDRVGDTQYF. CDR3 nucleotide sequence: TGTGCCAGCACCCCCCCGGATCGAGTCGGAGATACGCAGTATTTT. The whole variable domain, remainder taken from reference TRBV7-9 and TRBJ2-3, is DTGVSQNPRHKITKRGQNVTFRCDPISEHNRLYWYRQTLGQGPEFLTYFQNEAQLEKSRLLSDRFSAERPKGSFSTLEIQRTEQGDSAMYLCASTPPDRVGDTQYFGPGTRLTVL.